This entry is about one T cell receptor (beta chain). The data were obtained in a study of OX40 agonist ivuxolimab in advanced cancers. The junction had 13 bases not matched to a gene; V was cut back by 7 bases and J by 5 bases. The CDR3 extends over 15 amino acids. The germline V gene has CDR1 MNHEY and CDR2 SVGAGI. The protocol was immunoSEQ multiplex PCR, while the TCRdb copy is restricted to in-frame clones and leaves out a portion. The data show about 26,000 clones, about 85% seen once. The rearrangement links TRBV6-5 to TRBJ2-5, with 7 bases fitting TRBD2. Sequencing used CD4+ or CD8+ T cells sorted from blood, obtained in a trial of the OX40 agonist ivuxolimab. This clonotype was sampled from an adult with an advanced solid tumor such as melanoma, head and neck, liver or kidney cancer. Written as DNA, the CDR3 is TGTGCCAGCAAACTCCTAGCGGAGGCCTGGGAGACCCAGTACTTC. Amino acid sequence: CASKLLAEAWETQYF.